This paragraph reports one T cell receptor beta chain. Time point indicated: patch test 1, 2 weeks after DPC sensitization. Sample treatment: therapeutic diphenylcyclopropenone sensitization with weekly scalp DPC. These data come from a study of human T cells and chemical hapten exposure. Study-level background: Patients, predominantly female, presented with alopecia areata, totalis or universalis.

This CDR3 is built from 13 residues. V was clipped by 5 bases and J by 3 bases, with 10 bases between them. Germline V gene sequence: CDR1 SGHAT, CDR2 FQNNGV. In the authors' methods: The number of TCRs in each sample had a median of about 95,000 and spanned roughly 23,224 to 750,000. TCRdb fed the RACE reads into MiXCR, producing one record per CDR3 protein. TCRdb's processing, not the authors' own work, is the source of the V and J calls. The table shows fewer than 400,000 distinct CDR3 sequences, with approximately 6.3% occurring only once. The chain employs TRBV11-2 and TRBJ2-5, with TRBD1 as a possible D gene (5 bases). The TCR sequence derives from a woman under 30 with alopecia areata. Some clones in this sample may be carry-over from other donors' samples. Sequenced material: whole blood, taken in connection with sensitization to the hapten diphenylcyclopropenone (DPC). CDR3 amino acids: CASSPDRKETQYF. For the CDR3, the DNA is TGTGCCAGCAGCCCCGACAGAAAAGAGACCCAGTACTTC. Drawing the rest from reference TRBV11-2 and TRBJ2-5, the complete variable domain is EAGVAQSPRYKIIEKRQSVAFWCNPISGHATLYWYQQILGQGPKLLIQFQNNGVVDDSQLPKDRFSAERLKGVDSTLKIQPAKLEDSAVYLCASSPDRKETQYFGPGTRLLVL.